This T cell receptor (beta chain) was recorded in a study of CXCR3-negative and CXCR3-positive naive CD8 T cells. Study-wide results and caveats: Memory cells diverged, while naive CXCR3-positive and CXCR3-negative cells had similar TRBV-TRBJ usage.

About this clonotype itself: Its antigen is not identified.

The CDR3 totals 17 residues. Per the germline V gene, CDR1 is SGHTA and CDR2 is FQGNSA. It was by 5' RACE with UMI labels that the TRB cDNA libraries were prepared. TCRdb reprocessed the 5' RACE reads; each CDR3 protein has one entry and no DNA is given. The sample has about 43,000 distinct CDR3 sequences; the top ten hold roughly 10%. This sequence originates from a human donor in good health. Some clones in this sample may be carry-over from other donors' samples. The gene calls are TRBV7-2 and TRBJ1-5; TCRdb outputs TRBD1, but without DNA this stays unchecked. The material sequenced was memory CD8+ T cells from blood. The CDR3 sequence is CASSLGVGGYSNQPQHF. The variable domain in full, with the rest retrieved from reference TRBV7-2 and TRBJ1-5, is GAGVSQSPSNKVTEKGKDVELRCDPISGHTALYWYRQSLGQGLEFLIYFQGNSAPDKSGLPSDRFSAERTGGSVSTLTIQRTQQEDSAVYLCASSLGVGGYSNQPQHFGDGTRLSIL.